This T cell receptor (beta chain) is from a study of T cell responses to AZD1222 COVID-19 vaccine. Whole-study results and caveats: White British donors predominated, females outnumbered males, and clonal diversity was possibly underestimated. An increase in Spike-specific TCR breadth and depth was observed after two AZD1222 doses. The study identified only five to seven AZD1222 recipients as seropositive at baseline.

Germline CDR1 reads SNHLY; CDR2 reads FYNNEI. CDR3 length equals 15 residues. The V and J ends lost 7 bases and 1 base respectively, with 14 bases between them. A remark on this clone: As yet, its antigen is unknown.

The method was immunoSEQ multiplex PCR; TCRdb's version includes in-frame clones alone and lacks a portion of them. The sample holds 150,000 or so clones; more than 85% are singletons and the top ten take approximately 1.6%. The clonotype was recovered from an adult who received the AZD1222 COVID-19 vaccine. Sequencing used peripheral blood, obtained 28 days after the second AZD1222 dose. This chain joins TRBV2 and TRBJ1-5; D remains ambiguous. The CDR3 region has the DNA TGTGCCAGCAAGGTCGAGACCGCGAGCAATCAGCCCCAGCATTTT. Protein product: CASKVETASNQPQHF.